This T cell receptor beta chain emerged from a study of OX40 agonist ivuxolimab in advanced cancers. Study context: Dosing consisted of intravenous ivuxolimab at 0.01 to 10 mg/kg every 2 weeks. Roughly two fifths of patients had received prior checkpoint inhibitor therapy.

Turning to this clone: The same CDR3 can be traced to other DNA sequences in this sample.

Assay used: immunoSEQ multiplex PCR; TCRdb lists only in-frame clones, some missing. The sample comprises about 27,000 clones, approximately 83% of which are singletons, and about 15% rests with the top ten. This CDR3 contains 12 residues. Trimming took 7 bases from V and 1 from J, leaving 7 bases between them. Germline lookup yields CDR1 MNHEY and CDR2 SMNVEV (reference sequence). Autoimmune disease history or systemic immunosuppression led to patient exclusion. V is TRBV27 and J is TRBJ1-1; D gene ambiguous. The TCR was taken from an adult with an advanced solid tumor such as melanoma, head and neck, liver or kidney cancer. This specimen consisted of CD4+ or CD8+ T cells sorted from blood, obtained in a trial of the OX40 agonist ivuxolimab. CDR3 protein: CASMRENTEAFF. In DNA form, the CDR3 reads TGTGCCAGCATGAGGGAGAACACTGAAGCTTTCTTT.